A selection of T cell receptor beta chains follows, all from one sample in a study of blood T cell repertoires in COVID-19. TCRdb's copy holds only in-frame clones and misses some; the assay was immunoSEQ multiplex PCR. The sample holds 400,000 or so clones; approximately 90% are singletons and the top ten take 0.8% to 0.85%. Source material: peripheral blood. These receptor sequences come from a man younger than 35 with COVID-19, enrolled during active disease. The CDR3 runs from the conserved cysteine through the conserved F or W. The size field is filled for only some rows; it gives once, few, many or a size class.

clone_size cdr3_length v_call cdr3_aa
. 13 TRBV29-1 CSLKGVLQETQYF
. 15 TRBV5-1 CASSSLGHKQETQYF
. 16 TRBV4-2 CASSQTSGRAKGELFF
. 15 TRBV5-1 CASSLAQGLNTEAFF
. 16 TRBV12-5 CASVLYRGGAGDTQYF
. 15 TRBV10-2 CASIPRDRTSYEQYF
. 17 TRBV3-1/TRBV3-2 CASSQVRGGKTSYEQYF
few 18 TRBV12-5 CASGLVLGGPFSGNTIYF
. 14 TRBV6-5 CASRSAQVDNEQFF
once 15 TRBV5-4 CASRGSGGPADTQYF
once 15 TRBV24-1 CATSWGSGEQGEQFF
. 16 TRBV9 CASSASGGAAAGELFF
few 17 TRBV4-1 CASSQEIVQGAYTEAFF
. 16 TRBV25-1 CASSDSRTGTNYGYTF
. 13 TRBV5-4 CASSSDRGHGYTF
. 19 TRBV14 CASSQEASGGASSYNEQFF
. 15 TRBV30 CAWSEGQGKSHEQYF
. 18 TRBV14 CASSLGLAGARSTDTQYF
. 17 TRBV12-5 CASGLVRGRGLNTEAFF
. 15 TRBV4-1 CASSLDDQGPYEQYF
. 13 TRBV25-1 CASAGGHGGGYTF
. 17 TRBV6-6 CASSPPGGRGRSDTQYF
. 15 TRBV24-1 CATSGSETRLDEQFF
. 14 TRBV5-1 CASSLERQGGGYTF
few 16 TRBV7-9 CASSPWTGGVGNTIYF
. 14 TRBV9 CASSDGQGNTEAFF
. 14 TRBV5-1 CASSLGTPQETQYF
. 15 TRBV6-1 CASSEKPRVAGGYTF
. 14 TRBV2 CASRDWSSYNEQFF